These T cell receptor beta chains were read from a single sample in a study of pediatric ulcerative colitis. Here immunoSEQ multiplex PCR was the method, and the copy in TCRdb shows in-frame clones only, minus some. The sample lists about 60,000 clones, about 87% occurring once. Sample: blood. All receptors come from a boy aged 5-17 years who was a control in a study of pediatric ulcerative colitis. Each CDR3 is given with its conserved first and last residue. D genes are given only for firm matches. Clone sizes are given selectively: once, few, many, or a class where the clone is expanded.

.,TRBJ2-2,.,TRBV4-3,TGCGCCAGCAGCCAAGTTTTCTTGGGGGGCGCAGCCGGGGAGCTGTTTTTT,CASSQVFLGGAAGELFF
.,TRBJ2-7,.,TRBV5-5,TGTGCCAGCAGCTTGGGTCACGGCTACTACGAGCAGTACTTC,CASSLGHGYYEQYF
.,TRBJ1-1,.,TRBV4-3,TGCGCCAGCAGCCAAGACGGGCGGGGGGAAGCTTTCTTT,CASSQDGRGEAFF
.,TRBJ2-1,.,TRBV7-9,TGTGCCAGCAGCTTAGTCGTGGGAGGAGGGGAGCAGTTCTTC,CASSLVVGGGEQFF
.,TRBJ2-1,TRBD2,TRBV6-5,TGTGCCAGCAGTTACTCGACTAGCGGGGGGGACAATGAGCAGTTCTTC,CASSYSTSGGDNEQFF
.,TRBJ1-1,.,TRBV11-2,TGTGCCAGCAGCTGGCGTGGGGGTAGGAACACTGAAGCTTTCTTT,CASSWRGGRNTEAFF
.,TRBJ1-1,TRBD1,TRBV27,TGTGCCAGCAGTTCCAACAGGGGATCGGACACTGAAGCTTTCTTT,CASSSNRGSDTEAFF
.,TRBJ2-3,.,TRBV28,TGTGCCAGCAGTTTAAAGGATACGCAGTATTTT,CASSLKDTQYF
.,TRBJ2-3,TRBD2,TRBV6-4,TGTGCCAGCAGTGAAGCGGGGGGATCAGATACGCAGTATTTT,CASSEAGGSDTQYF
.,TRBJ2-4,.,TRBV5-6,TGTGCCAGCAGCTTGTTAGGTCTTGACAAAAACATTCAGTACTTC,CASSLLGLDKNIQYF
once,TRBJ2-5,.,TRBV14,TGTGCCAGCAGCTTTCTTAGCTCTGAGACCCAGTACTTC,CASSFLSSETQYF
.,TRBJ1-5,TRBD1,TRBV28,TGTGCCAGCAGTTCGACAGGGAGCAATCTCAATCAGCCCCAGCATTTT,CASSSTGSNLNQPQHF
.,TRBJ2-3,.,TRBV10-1,TGCGCCAGAAGTGCGACCGACACAGATACGCAGTATTTT,CARSATDTDTQYF
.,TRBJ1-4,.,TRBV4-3,TGCGCCAGCAGCCAAGAAGGCAGGCAGAATGAAAAACTGTTTTTT,CASSQEGRQNEKLFF
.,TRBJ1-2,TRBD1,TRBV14,TGTGCCAGCAGCCAAGTGGGACAGGGAAACTATGGCTACACCTTC,CASSQVGQGNYGYTF
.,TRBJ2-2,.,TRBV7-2,TGTGCCAGCAGCTTAGGTAGCGGCAACACCGGGGAGCTGTTTTTT,CASSLGSGNTGELFF
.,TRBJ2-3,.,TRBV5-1,TGCGCCAGCAGCAACACAGATACGCAGTATTTT,CASSNTDTQYF
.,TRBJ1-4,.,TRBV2,TGTGCCAGCAGTGAACACCCGGGACAAGATAATGAAAAACTGTTTTTT,CASSEHPGQDNEKLFF
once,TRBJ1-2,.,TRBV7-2,TGTGCCAGCAGCTTAGACAGCCCCTTCGGGGGCTACACCTTC,CASSLDSPFGGYTF
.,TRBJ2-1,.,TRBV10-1,TGCGCCAGCAAGATCCCAACAAATGAGCAGTTCTTC,CASKIPTNEQFF
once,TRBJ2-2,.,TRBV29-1,TGCAGCGTTGAACCAAAAAGCTCCGGGGAGCTGTTTTTT,CSVEPKSSGELFF
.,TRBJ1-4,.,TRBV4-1,TGCGCCAGCAGCCAAGTGATGGCAGCAACTAATGAAAAACTGTTTTTT,CASSQVMAATNEKLFF
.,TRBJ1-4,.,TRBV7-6,TGTGCCAGCAGTTTAGGGGGGTTGGGTGAAAAACTGTTTTTT,CASSLGGLGEKLFF
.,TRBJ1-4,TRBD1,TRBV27,TGTGCCAGCAGTGGACAGGGGGCTAATGAAAAACTGTTTTTT,CASSGQGANEKLFF
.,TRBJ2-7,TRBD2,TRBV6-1,TGTGCCAGCAGTGAAAACCCTAGCGGGAGCGACGAGCAGTACTTC,CASSENPSGSDEQYF
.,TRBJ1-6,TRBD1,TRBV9,TGTGCCAGCAGCGTAGTTCGGGACAGGGCTTCCTCACCCCTCCACTTT,CASSVVRDRASSPLHF
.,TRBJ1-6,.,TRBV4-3,TGCGCCAGCAGCCAAGGGGGTATTACACCCCTCCACTTT,CASSQGGITPLHF